These T cell receptor beta chains were read from a single sample in a study of shared clonotypes between healthy human individuals. Produced via immunoSEQ multiplex PCR; TCRdb's table is partial and in-frame only. The sample carries about 470,000 clones, 70% to 80% recorded once. The sample comprised PBMCs. All receptors come from a woman in her thirties or forties in good health. Some clones in this sample may be carry-over from other donors' samples. Both conserved end residues are part of each CDR3. A D gene is named only where the DNA matches it firmly. Clone sizes are given selectively: once, few, many, or a class where the clone is expanded.

J gene: TRBJ1-2
V gene: TRBV19
clone size: many
D gene: .
CDR3 protein: CASSPQGRNYGYTF
CDR3 DNA: TGTGCCAGTAGTCCGCAGGGCCGCAACTATGGCTACACCTTC

J gene: TRBJ2-6
V gene: TRBV19
clone size: .
D gene: .
CDR3 protein: CASSPRGTGANVLTF
CDR3 DNA: TGTGCCAGTAGCCCTCGGGGGACTGGGGCCAACGTCCTGACTTTC

J gene: TRBJ1-1
V gene: TRBV27
clone size: .
D gene: .
CDR3 protein: CASREVGTEAFF
CDR3 DNA: TGTGCCAGCAGGGAGGTTGGCACTGAAGCTTTCTTT

J gene: TRBJ1-5
V gene: TRBV5-6
clone size: .
D gene: TRBD1
CDR3 protein: CASSRDRGGQPQHF
CDR3 DNA: TGTGCCAGCAGCCGCGACAGGGGAGGTCAGCCCCAGCATTTT

J gene: TRBJ2-3
V gene: TRBV10-1
clone size: .
D gene: TRBD2
CDR3 protein: CASRELAGAKDTQYF
CDR3 DNA: TGCGCCAGCAGGGAACTAGCGGGAGCTAAAGATACGCAGTATTTT

J gene: TRBJ1-5
V gene: TRBV9
clone size: once
D gene: TRBD1
CDR3 protein: CASSSTGDGNQPQHF
CDR3 DNA: TGTGCCAGCAGCTCGACAGGGGATGGCAATCAGCCCCAGCATTTT

J gene: TRBJ2-7
V gene: TRBV4-1
clone size: once
D gene: .
CDR3 protein: CASSQDLASPYEQYF
CDR3 DNA: TGCGCCAGCAGCCAAGATCTGGCCAGTCCCTACGAGCAGTACTTC

J gene: TRBJ1-2
V gene: TRBV6-5
clone size: .
D gene: .
CDR3 protein: CASSYSGTSHGYTF
CDR3 DNA: TGTGCCAGCAGTTACTCGGGGACTTCCCATGGCTACACCTTC

J gene: TRBJ2-1
V gene: TRBV28
clone size: .
D gene: TRBD2
CDR3 protein: CASSYGLAGENEQFF
CDR3 DNA: TGTGCCAGCAGCTACGGACTAGCGGGAGAGAATGAGCAGTTCTTC

J gene: TRBJ2-5
V gene: TRBV9
clone size: .
D gene: TRBD2
CDR3 protein: CASTRGGQETQYF
CDR3 DNA: TGTGCCAGCACTCGGGGAGGGCAAGAGACCCAGTACTTC

J gene: TRBJ2-1
V gene: TRBV2
clone size: .
D gene: TRBD2
CDR3 protein: CASSVGLAGGGEQFF
CDR3 DNA: TGTGCCAGCAGTGTAGGACTAGCGGGAGGGGGTGAGCAGTTCTTC

J gene: TRBJ2-5
V gene: TRBV7-2
clone size: .
D gene: .
CDR3 protein: CASSLDWPKTQYF
CDR3 DNA: TGTGCCAGCAGCTTAGATTGGCCCAAGACCCAGTACTTC

J gene: TRBJ2-1
V gene: TRBV19
clone size: .
D gene: TRBD2
CDR3 protein: CASSPLAGNNNEQFF
CDR3 DNA: TGTGCCAGTAGCCCACTAGCGGGGAACAACAATGAGCAGTTCTTC

J gene: TRBJ2-7
V gene: TRBV5-1
clone size: once
D gene: TRBD1
CDR3 protein: CASSRDRSSSYEQYF
CDR3 DNA: TGCGCCAGCTCACGGGACAGGAGTTCCTCCTACGAGCAGTACTTC

J gene: TRBJ1-1
V gene: TRBV29-1
clone size: .
D gene: .
CDR3 protein: CSVARNTEAFF
CDR3 DNA: TGCAGCGTTGCCCGGAACACTGAAGCTTTCTTT

J gene: TRBJ2-1
V gene: TRBV19
clone size: once
D gene: .
CDR3 protein: CASSIDLENEQFF
CDR3 DNA: TGTGCCAGTAGTATAGATCTGGAAAATGAGCAGTTCTTC

J gene: TRBJ2-6
V gene: TRBV29-1
clone size: once
D gene: .
CDR3 protein: CSARTLTSSGANVLTF
CDR3 DNA: TGCAGCGCCAGGACCCTAACAAGCTCTGGGGCCAACGTCCTGACTTTC

J gene: TRBJ2-1
V gene: TRBV10-3
clone size: .
D gene: .
CDR3 protein: CAISEVVSNEQFF
CDR3 DNA: TGTGCCATCAGTGAAGTAGTAAGCAATGAGCAGTTCTTC

J gene: TRBJ2-7
V gene: TRBV11-3
clone size: once
D gene: .
CDR3 protein: CASSFSLDGYEQYF
CDR3 DNA: TGTGCCAGCAGCTTTTCCCTAGACGGCTACGAGCAGTACTTC

J gene: TRBJ2-7
V gene: TRBV6-6
clone size: .
D gene: TRBD2
CDR3 protein: CASSPAGREMYEQYF
CDR3 DNA: TGTGCCAGCAGTCCGGCTGGGCGGGAGATGTACGAGCAGTACTTC

J gene: TRBJ1-2
V gene: TRBV30
clone size: .
D gene: .
CDR3 protein: CAWSRFTRRRAGGYTF
CDR3 DNA: TGTGCCTGGAGTCGATTCACCCGGAGAAGGGCAGGTGGCTACACCTTC

J gene: TRBJ1-1
V gene: TRBV20-1
clone size: .
D gene: TRBD1
CDR3 protein: CSARGAGGAFF
CDR3 DNA: TGCAGTGCTAGAGGAGCAGGGGGGGCTTTCTTT

J gene: TRBJ1-4
V gene: TRBV10-1
clone size: .
D gene: TRBD1
CDR3 protein: CASSRDRGHINEKLFF
CDR3 DNA: TGCGCCAGCAGTCGGGACAGGGGGCATATTAATGAAAAACTGTTTTTT

J gene: TRBJ1-5
V gene: TRBV6-5
clone size: .
D gene: .
CDR3 protein: CASSYQQGTDQPQHF
CDR3 DNA: TGTGCCAGCAGTTACCAGCAGGGTACGGATCAGCCCCAGCATTTT

J gene: TRBJ2-1
V gene: TRBV11-2
clone size: .
D gene: .
CDR3 protein: CASSLSVEQFF
CDR3 DNA: TGTGCCAGCAGCTTATCGGTTGAGCAGTTCTTC

J gene: TRBJ1-2
V gene: TRBV9
clone size: .
D gene: TRBD1
CDR3 protein: CASSLATGGFGYTF
CDR3 DNA: TGTGCCAGCAGCTTGGCGACAGGGGGCTTTGGCTACACCTTC

J gene: TRBJ2-2
V gene: TRBV6-4
clone size: many
D gene: .
CDR3 protein: CASSDSDTGELFF
CDR3 DNA: TGTGCCAGCAGTGACTCGGACACCGGGGAGCTGTTTTTT

J gene: TRBJ1-1
V gene: TRBV18
clone size: .
D gene: .
CDR3 protein: CASSRLADRSNTEAFF
CDR3 DNA: TGTGCCAGCTCAAGGCTGGCGGATCGATCGAACACTGAAGCTTTCTTT

J gene: TRBJ2-3
V gene: TRBV2
clone size: .
D gene: TRBD1
CDR3 protein: CASSEPGGVDTQYF
CDR3 DNA: TGTGCCAGCAGTGAACCAGGGGGAGTAGATACGCAGTATTTT

J gene: TRBJ2-1
V gene: TRBV7-3
clone size: .
D gene: TRBD2
CDR3 protein: CASSPTGGLAGVSNEQFF
CDR3 DNA: TGTGCCAGCAGCCCGACGGGGGGTCTAGCGGGAGTATCGAATGAGCAGTTCTTC

J gene: TRBJ1-2
V gene: TRBV11-2
clone size: .
D gene: .
CDR3 protein: CASSLSVSAGHGYTF
CDR3 DNA: TGTGCCAGCAGCTTATCGGTGTCGGCAGGGCACGGCTACACCTTC